Shown below are 9 T cell receptor beta chains from a single sample sequenced in a study of cytomegalovirus exposure and HLA in healthy donors. Data came from immunoSEQ multiplex PCR; TCRdb stores just in-frame clones and leaves some out. This sample has 150,000 to 200,000 clones, with roughly four fifths found just once. Sequencing used PBMCs. The receptor set was obtained from a woman younger than 35 in good health and CMV-seropositive.

In this sample, this clone turned up a few times. This rearrangement joins TRBV11-2 to TRBJ1-5, with D uncertain. The CDR3 runs to 12 residues. Between the trimmed V and J ends, which lost 6 bases and 2 bases, there was a span of 5 bases. Germline CDR1 SGHAT, CDR2 FQNNGV. DNA of the CDR3: TGTGCCAGCAGTTCGGGCAATCAGCCCCAGCATTTT. Protein sequence: CASSSGNQPQHF.

This clone showed up just a few times. This sample includes further DNA sequences coding for the same CDR3. V usage is TRBV6-5 and J usage is TRBJ1-1, with D unclear. The CDR3 is made up of 12 amino acids. Germline V gene data show CDR1 as MNHEY and CDR2 as SVGAGI. Between the trimmed V and J ends, which lost 4 bases and 0 bases, there was a span of 3 bases. CDR3 sequence: CASSSMNTEAFF. In DNA, the CDR3 is TGTGCCAGCAGTTCCATGAACACTGAAGCTTTCTTT.

This clone was observed a single time. The rearrangement links TRBV5-6 to TRBJ1-1, with 7 bases that match TRBD1. The CDR3 totals 15 residues. The germline V gene encodes CDR1 SGHDT and CDR2 YYEEEE. The V segment lost 1 base and the J segment 0 bases; nucleotides outside the gene matches: 3. The CDR3 region is CASSLPQGMNTEAFF. The CDR3 nucleotides are TGTGCCAGCAGCTTGCCACAGGGGATGAACACTGAAGCTTTCTTT.

The V call is TRBV2, the J call TRBJ2-3, with TRBD1 as a possible D gene (5 bases). CDR1 and CDR2 (germline): SNHLY, FYNNEI. The CDR3 has 14 residues. Trimming stripped 5 bases from V and 1 base from J, with 10 bases between. The CDR3 loop is CASSSDKRTDTQYF. CDR3 DNA sequence: TGTGCCAGCAGTTCGGACAAACGCACAGATACGCAGTATTTT.

This clone was seen a handful of times. The rearrangement uses TRBV5-4 and TRBJ1-6, with 7 bases fitting TRBD1. Trimming at V came to 0 bases and at J to 10 bases, leaving 7 bases not matched to a gene. Germline V gene data show CDR1 as SGHNT and CDR2 as YYREEE (reference sequence). The CDR3 loop spans 15 amino acids. In DNA form, the CDR3 reads TGTGCCAGCAGCTTGGCGGGACAGCCTACCTCACCCCTCCACTTT. Encoded protein: CASSLAGQPTSPLHF.

J is TRBJ1-2 and V is TRBV4-2, with D perhaps TRBD1 (5 bases). The V gene's germline CDR1 is LGHNA and CDR2 YNFKEQ. The germline V and J ends were trimmed by 3 bases and 1 base, with 27 bases remaining between them. The CDR3 consists of 20 residues. CDR3 amino acids: CASSHIPRGNDRILNYGYTF. For the CDR3, the DNA is TGTGCCAGCAGCCACATTCCACGAGGTAACGACAGAATCCTTAACTATGGCTACACCTTC.

The CDR3 coding sequence is TGCGCCAGCAGCCAAGATCTTGCAGGCCACTCTGGAAACACCATATATTTT. Translation gives CASSQDLAGHSGNTIYF. The chain has TRBV4-1 and TRBJ1-3; D not certain. Per germline, CDR1 MGHRA and CDR2 YSYEKL. The CDR3 consists of 17 residues. Between the trimmed V and J ends, which lost 0 bases and 0 bases, there was a span of 12 bases.

The chain's CDR3 is CASSGSGLDNEQFF. DNA of the CDR3: TGTGCCAGCAGCGGGTCAGGGCTCGACAATGAGCAGTTCTTC. V gene TRBV9 combines with J gene TRBJ2-1; possible D gene TRBD1, 5 bases. Germline CDR1 is SGDLS and CDR2 is YYNGEE. CDR3 size: 14 residues. The V gene lost 3 bases and the J gene lost 5 bases, with 12 bases spanning the gap.

The J gene is TRBJ1-6, the V gene TRBV5-1; 8 bases are shared with TRBD1. CDR1 and CDR2 from the germline V gene are SGHRS and YFSETQ. Trimming at V came to 0 bases and at J to 10 bases, leaving 9 bases not matched to a gene. The CDR3 contains 16 residues. The CDR3 reads CASSLAGQENRSPLHF. DNA of the CDR3: TGCGCCAGCAGCTTGGCGGGACAGGAAAACAGGTCACCCCTCCACTTT. Looking up the rest from reference TRBV5-1 and TRBJ1-6 gives the full variable domain: KAGVTQTPRYLIKTRGQQVTLSCSPISGHRSVSWYQQTPGQGLQFLFEYFSETQRNKGNFPGRFSGRQFSNSRSEMNVSTLELGDSALYLCASSLAGQENRSPLHFGNGTRLTVT.